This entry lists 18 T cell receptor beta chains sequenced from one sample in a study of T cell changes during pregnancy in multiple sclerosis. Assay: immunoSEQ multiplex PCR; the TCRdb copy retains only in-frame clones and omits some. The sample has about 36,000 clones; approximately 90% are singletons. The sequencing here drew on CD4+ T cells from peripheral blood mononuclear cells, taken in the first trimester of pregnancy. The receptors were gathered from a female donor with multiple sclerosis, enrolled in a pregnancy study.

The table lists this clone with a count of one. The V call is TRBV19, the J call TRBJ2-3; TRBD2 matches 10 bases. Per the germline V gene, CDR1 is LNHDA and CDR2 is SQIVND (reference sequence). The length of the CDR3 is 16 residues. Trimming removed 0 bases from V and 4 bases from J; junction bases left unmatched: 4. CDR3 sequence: CASSIETSGNADTQYF. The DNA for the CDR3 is TGTGCCAGTAGTATAGAAACTAGCGGGAACGCAGATACGCAGTATTTT.

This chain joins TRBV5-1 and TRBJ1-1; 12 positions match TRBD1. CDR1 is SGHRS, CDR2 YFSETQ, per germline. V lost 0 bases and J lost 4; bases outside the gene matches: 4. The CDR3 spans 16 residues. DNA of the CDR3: TGCGCCAGCAGCTTGGAGGGACAGGGGGCGATCACTGAAGCTTTCTTT. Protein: CASSLEGQGAITEAFF.

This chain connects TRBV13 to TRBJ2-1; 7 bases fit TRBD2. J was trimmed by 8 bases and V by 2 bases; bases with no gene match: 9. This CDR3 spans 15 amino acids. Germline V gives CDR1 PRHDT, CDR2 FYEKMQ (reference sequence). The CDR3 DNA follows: TGTGCCAGCAGCTTAAACGGAGGGGCGGGGGATGAGCAGTTCTTC. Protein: CASSLNGGAGDEQFF.

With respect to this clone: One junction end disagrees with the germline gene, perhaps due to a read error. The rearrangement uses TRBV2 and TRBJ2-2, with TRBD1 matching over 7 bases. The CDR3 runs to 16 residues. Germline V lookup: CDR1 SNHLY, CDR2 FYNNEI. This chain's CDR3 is CVSSVDRPSIPGELFF. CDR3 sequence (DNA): TGTGTCAGCAGTGTGGACAGGCCGAGCATCCCCGGGGAGCTGTTTTTT.

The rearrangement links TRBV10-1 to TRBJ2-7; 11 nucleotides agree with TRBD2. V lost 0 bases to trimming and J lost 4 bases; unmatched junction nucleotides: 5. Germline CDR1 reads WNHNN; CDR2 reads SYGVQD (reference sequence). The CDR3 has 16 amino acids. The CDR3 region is CASSESLTSGVYEQYF. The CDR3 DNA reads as TGCGCCAGCAGTGAGTCCTTGACTAGCGGGGTATACGAGCAGTACTTC.

CDR3 in amino acids: CAISESLQPQHF. For the CDR3, the DNA is TGTGCCATCAGTGAGAGCCTTCAGCCCCAGCATTTT. This rearrangement joins TRBV10-3 to TRBJ1-5; D remains ambiguous. Germline values: CDR1 ENHRY, CDR2 SYGVKD. The length of the CDR3 is 12 residues. Trimming removed 2 bases at V and 6 bases at J, with 5 bases between.

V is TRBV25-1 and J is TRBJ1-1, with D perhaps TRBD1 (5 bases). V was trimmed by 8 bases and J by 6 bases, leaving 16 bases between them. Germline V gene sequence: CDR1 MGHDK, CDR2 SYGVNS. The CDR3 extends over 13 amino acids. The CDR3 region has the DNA TGTGCCAGCGGCGGGCGGGGACCCGCTGAAGCTTTCTTT. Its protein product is CASGGRGPAEAFF.

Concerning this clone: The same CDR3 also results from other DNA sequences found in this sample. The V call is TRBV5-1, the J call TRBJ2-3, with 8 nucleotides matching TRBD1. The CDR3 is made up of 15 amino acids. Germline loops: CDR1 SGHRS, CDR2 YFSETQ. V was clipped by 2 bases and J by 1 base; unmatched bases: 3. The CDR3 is CASSLWTGRTDTQYF. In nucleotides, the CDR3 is TGCGCCAGCAGCTTATGGACAGGGCGCACAGATACGCAGTATTTT.

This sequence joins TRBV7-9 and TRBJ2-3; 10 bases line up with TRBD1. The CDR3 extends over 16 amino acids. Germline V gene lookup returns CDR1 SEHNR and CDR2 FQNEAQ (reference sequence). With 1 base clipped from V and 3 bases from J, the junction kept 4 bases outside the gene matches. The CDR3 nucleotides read TGTGCCAGCAGCTTAGGTGGGACAGGGGCAACAGATACGCAGTATTTT. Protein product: CASSLGGTGATDTQYF.

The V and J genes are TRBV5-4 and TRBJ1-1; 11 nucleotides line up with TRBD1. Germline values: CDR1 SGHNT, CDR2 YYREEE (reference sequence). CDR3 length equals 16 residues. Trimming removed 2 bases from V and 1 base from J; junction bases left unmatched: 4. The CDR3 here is CASSLGQGAGNTEAFF. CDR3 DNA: TGTGCCAGCAGCTTAGGACAGGGGGCTGGGAACACTGAAGCTTTCTTT.

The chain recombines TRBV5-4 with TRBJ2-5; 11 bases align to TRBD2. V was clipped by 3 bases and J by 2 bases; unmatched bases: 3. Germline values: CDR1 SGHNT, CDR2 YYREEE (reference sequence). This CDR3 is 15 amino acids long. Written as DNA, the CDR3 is TGTGCCAGCAGCTACGGGACTAGCGGACAAGAGACCCAGTACTTC. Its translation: CASSYGTSGQETQYF.

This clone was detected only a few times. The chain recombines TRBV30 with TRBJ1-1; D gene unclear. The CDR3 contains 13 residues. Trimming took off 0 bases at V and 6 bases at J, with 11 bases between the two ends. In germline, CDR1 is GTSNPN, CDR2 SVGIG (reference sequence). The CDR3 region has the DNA TGTGCCTGGAGTGTACGGCGGGCATCTGAAGCTTTCTTT. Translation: CAWSVRRASEAFF.

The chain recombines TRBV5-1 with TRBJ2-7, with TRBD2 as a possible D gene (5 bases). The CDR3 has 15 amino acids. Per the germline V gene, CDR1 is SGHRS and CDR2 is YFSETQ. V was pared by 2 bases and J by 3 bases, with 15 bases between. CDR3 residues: CASSLSTSEVYEQYF. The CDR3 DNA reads TGCGCCAGCAGCTTATCAACTAGTGAGGTCTACGAGCAGTACTTC.

CDR3 residues: CASSTGGRAMDEQYF. The CDR3 nucleotides read TGTGCCAGCAGCACAGGCGGGAGGGCCATGGACGAGCAGTACTTC. J is TRBJ2-5 and V is TRBV7-9, with 9 bases fitting TRBD2. The end of the DNA fits TRBJ2-7 better, so the J call may be wrong. The germline V gene encodes CDR1 SEHNR and CDR2 FQNEAQ (reference sequence). The CDR3 is 15 residues long.

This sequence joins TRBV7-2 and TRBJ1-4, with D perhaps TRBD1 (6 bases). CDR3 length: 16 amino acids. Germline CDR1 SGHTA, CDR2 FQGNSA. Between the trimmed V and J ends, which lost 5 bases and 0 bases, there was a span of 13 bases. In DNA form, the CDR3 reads TGTGCCAGCAGCCTTCAGAGACAGGCAACTAATGAAAAACTGTTTTTT. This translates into CASSLQRQATNEKLFF.

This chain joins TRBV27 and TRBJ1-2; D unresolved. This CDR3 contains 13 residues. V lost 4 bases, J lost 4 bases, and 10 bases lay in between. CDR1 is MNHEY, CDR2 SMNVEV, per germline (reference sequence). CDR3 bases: TGTGCCAGCAGTTACCGGAGGGCCTATGGCTACACCTTC. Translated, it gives CASSYRRAYGYTF.

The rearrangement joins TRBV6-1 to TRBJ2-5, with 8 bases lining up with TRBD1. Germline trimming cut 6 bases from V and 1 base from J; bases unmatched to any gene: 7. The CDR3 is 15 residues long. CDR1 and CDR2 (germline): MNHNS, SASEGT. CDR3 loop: CASSRTDRVQETQYF. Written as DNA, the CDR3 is TGTGCCAGCAGCAGAACGGACAGGGTCCAAGAGACCCAGTACTTC.

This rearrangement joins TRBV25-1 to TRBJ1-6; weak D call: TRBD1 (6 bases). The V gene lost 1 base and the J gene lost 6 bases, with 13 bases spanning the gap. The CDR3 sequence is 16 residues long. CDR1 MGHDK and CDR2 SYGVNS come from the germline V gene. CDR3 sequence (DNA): TGTGCCAGCAGTGAATTCTTTCTGGACAGTAATTCACCCCTCCACTTT. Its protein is CASSEFFLDSNSPLHF. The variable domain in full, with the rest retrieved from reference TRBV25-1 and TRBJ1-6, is EADIYQTPRYLVIGTGKKITLECSQTMGHDKMYWYQQDPGMELHLIHYSYGVNSTEKGDLSSESTVSRIRTEHFPLTLESARPSHTSQYLCASSEFFLDSNSPLHFGNGTRLTVT.